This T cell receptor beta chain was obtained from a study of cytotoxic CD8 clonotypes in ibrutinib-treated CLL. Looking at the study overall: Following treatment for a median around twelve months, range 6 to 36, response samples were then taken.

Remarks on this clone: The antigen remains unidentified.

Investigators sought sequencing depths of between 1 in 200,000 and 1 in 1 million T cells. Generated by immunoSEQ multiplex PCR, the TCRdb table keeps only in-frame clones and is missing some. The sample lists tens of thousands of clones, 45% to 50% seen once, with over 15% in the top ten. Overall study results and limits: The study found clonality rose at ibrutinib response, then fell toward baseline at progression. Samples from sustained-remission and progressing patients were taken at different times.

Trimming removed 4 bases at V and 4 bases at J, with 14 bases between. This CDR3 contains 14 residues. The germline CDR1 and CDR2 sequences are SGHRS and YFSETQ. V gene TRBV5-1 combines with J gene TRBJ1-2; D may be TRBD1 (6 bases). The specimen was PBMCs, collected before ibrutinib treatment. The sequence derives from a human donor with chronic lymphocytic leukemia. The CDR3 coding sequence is TGCGCCAGCAGCGATACAGGGAAGGGCTATGGCTACACCTTC. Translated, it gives CASSDTGKGYGYTF.